This T cell receptor beta chain comes out of a study of cytomegalovirus exposure and HLA in healthy donors. Looking at the study overall: There were under 140 million unique TCR beta sequences, drawn from 150 million to 200 million T cells, in an earlier analysis.

For this clone: Its antigen remains unidentified.

The CDR3 runs 17 residues. After removal of 2 bases from V and 2 bases from J, the junction contained 8 bases not matched to a gene. Germline CDR1 and CDR2: SGHTA and FQGNSA. General observations from the study: Among the most significant clusters, several appeared linked to common viral pathogens in a later analysis. Later analysis showed most CMV-associated TCR beta chains appearing HLA-restricted. In terms of immune exposure information, only CMV serostatus was available.

With 60 Vbeta and 13 Jbeta primers, the PCR was carried out. Assay used: immunoSEQ multiplex PCR; TCRdb lists only in-frame clones, some missing. Among roughly 100,000 clones listed, about 12% were seen once. The receptor comes from a man between 40 and 49 years old in good health and CMV-seropositive. This rearrangement joins TRBV7-2 to TRBJ1-2; 10 bases line up with TRBD1. What was sequenced was PBMCs. The CDR3 loop reads CASSLWTGGTSNYGYTF. The CDR3 coding sequence is TGTGCCAGCAGCTTATGGACAGGGGGAACCTCCAACTATGGCTACACCTTC. Looking up the rest from reference TRBV7-2 and TRBJ1-2 gives the full variable domain: GAGVSQSPSNKVTEKGKDVELRCDPISGHTALYWYRQSLGQGLEFLIYFQGNSAPDKSGLPSDRFSAERTGGSVSTLTIQRTQQEDSAVYLCASSLWTGGTSNYGYTFGSGTRLTVV.